This record concerns one T cell receptor (beta chain) sequence. What it recognizes is unknown. This record belongs to a study of cytomegalovirus exposure and HLA in healthy donors. Study-level points and caveats: The investigators catalogued under 200 TCR beta chains as cytomegalovirus-associated. Specific recognition of CMV antigens was confirmed in vitro for a few chains (all CMV-associated).

Trimming cost V 5 bases and J 10 bases, with 12 bases left between them. The CDR3 loop spans 12 amino acids. Germline lookup yields CDR1 MNHNY and CDR2 SVGAGI (reference sequence). Sequencing used immunoSEQ multiplex PCR; TCRdb keeps in-frame clones, though not all of them. The sample has under 250,000 clones; approximately 82% are singletons. The rearrangement joins TRBV6-6 to TRBJ1-5; no clear D. The sample was PBMCs. This TCR came from a young woman in good health and CMV-seronegative. CDR3 in DNA: TGTGCCAGCAGTACTCCGGGGTCCCCCCAGCATTTT. Translating it yields CASSTPGSPQHF.